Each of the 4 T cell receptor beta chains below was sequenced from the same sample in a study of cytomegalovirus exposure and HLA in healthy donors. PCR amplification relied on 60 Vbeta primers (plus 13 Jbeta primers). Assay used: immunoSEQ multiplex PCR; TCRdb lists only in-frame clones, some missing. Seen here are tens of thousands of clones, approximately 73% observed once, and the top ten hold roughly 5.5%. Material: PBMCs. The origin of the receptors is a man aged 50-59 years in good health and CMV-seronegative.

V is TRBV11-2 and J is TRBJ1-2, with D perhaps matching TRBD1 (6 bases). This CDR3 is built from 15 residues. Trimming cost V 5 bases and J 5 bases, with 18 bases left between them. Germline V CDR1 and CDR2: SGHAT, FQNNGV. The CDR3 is CASSTRRGFSYGYTF. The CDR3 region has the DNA TGTGCCAGCAGCACCCGCAGGGGTTTTTCATATGGCTACACCTTC.

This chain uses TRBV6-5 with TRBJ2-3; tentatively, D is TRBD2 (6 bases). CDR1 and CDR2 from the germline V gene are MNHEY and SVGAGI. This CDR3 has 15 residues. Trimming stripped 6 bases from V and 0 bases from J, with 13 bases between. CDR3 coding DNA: TGTGCCAGCAGGTCCGGGACTCCGAGCACAGATACGCAGTATTTT. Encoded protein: CASRSGTPSTDTQYF.

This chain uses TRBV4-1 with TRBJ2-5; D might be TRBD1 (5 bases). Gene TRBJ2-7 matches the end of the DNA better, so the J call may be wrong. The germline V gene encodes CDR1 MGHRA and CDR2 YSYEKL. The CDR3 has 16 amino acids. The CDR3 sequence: CASSQEWQGGLYEQYF. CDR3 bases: TGCGCCAGCAGCCAAGAGTGGCAGGGCGGCCTCTACGAGCAGTACTTC.

Here the CDR3 DNA reads TGTGCCAGTACCCGGGGGATCGGCGAACAGCCCCAGCATTTT. It translates to CASTRGIGEQPQHF. The rearrangement joins TRBV19 to TRBJ1-5; the D gene is possibly TRBD1 (5 bases). V gave up 7 bases and J gave up 7 bases, with 17 bases separating them. The germline V gene encodes CDR1 LNHDA and CDR2 SQIVND (reference sequence). This CDR3 is built from 14 residues.